This T cell receptor (beta chain) was identified during a study of cytomegalovirus exposure and HLA in healthy donors. CDR1 is MNHEY and CDR2 is SVGAGI in the germline V gene. The CDR3 spans 12 residues. With V trimmed by 5 bases and J by 4 bases, 0 bases remained unmatched. Study-wide results and limits: The authors judged a highly shared variant cluster likely a sequencing artifact. Cytomegalovirus-associated TCR beta chains were listed, numbering under 200. In a later analysis, V- and J-gene trimming of beta chains associated with a DCLRE1C missense variant, replicated independently.

A multiplex PCR was run with 60 Vbeta primers and 13 Jbeta primers. Assay used: immunoSEQ multiplex PCR; TCRdb lists only in-frame clones, some missing. The sample records about 67,000 clones, about 65% being singletons. A remark on this clone: Antigen specificity is unknown.

Sequencing input: PBMCs. This rearrangement joins TRBV6-5 to TRBJ2-5, with 8 bases that match TRBD1. This sequence originates from a woman aged 25 to 45 in good health and CMV-seronegative. DNA for the CDR3: TGTGCCAGCAGTGACAGGGGAGAGACCCAGTACTTC. Its protein is CASSDRGETQYF.